The clone carrying this T cell receptor (beta chain) was seen only a few times. Its antigen is unknown. This sample is drawn from a study of post-analysis software for immune sequencing data. Study as a whole: Some patients lacked subtype; others had relapsing-remitting, secondary progressive or progressive-relapsing disease.

TCR beta cDNA libraries included unique molecular identifiers. The authors obtained 500,000 or so cDNA molecules from approximately 1 to 10 million T cells. Each CDR3 protein gets one entry after TCRdb re-called the PCR reads with MiXCR. This sample has fewer than 550,000 distinct CDR3 sequences, with about a third found just once. V lost 8 bases to trimming and J lost 5 bases, with 18 bases between them. This CDR3 spans 14 amino acids. The germline CDR1 and CDR2 sequences are MNHEY and SVGAGI. Study findings and constraints: Controls showed lower frequencies than patients for 5 or 6 TRBV segments, and TRBV5-6, TRBV5-1 and TRBV20-1 were among these. F-measure co-clustering was strong for batch-matched samples. Controls showed significantly higher normalized Chao1 diversity than did multiple sclerosis patients.

This receptor was identified in a girl between 2 and 17 years old with multiple sclerosis. The chain joins TRBV6-5 to TRBJ2-5; tentatively, D is TRBD2 (6 bases). The sequencing input was blood. CDR3 nucleotide sequence: TGTGCCAGCGCAAAGGACTATCAGGAGGAGACCCAGTACTTC. Translation gives CASAKDYQEETQYF.